What follows are 28 T cell receptor beta chains derived from one specimen sequenced in a study of blood T cell repertoires in COVID-19. The protocol was immunoSEQ multiplex PCR, while the TCRdb copy is restricted to in-frame clones and leaves out a portion. The data contain 180,000 or so clones, roughly 79% of them seen just once; the ten biggest clones take up about 10%. What was sequenced was peripheral blood. The receptors originated from a woman aged 40 to 49 with COVID-19, enrolled during active disease.

In the case of this clone: One junction end disagrees with the germline gene, perhaps due to a read error. The chain couples TRBV4-1 to TRBJ2-7, with D possibly TRBD1 on 5 matching bases. Germline lookup yields CDR1 MGHRA and CDR2 YSYEKL. The CDR3 runs 14 residues. The CDR3 loop reads CASTQWQGSYEQYF. The DNA of the CDR3 is TGCGCCAGCACCCAATGGCAGGGCTCCTACGAGCAGTACTTC.

This clone was seen a few times. This chain links TRBV6-1 with TRBJ2-7; TRBD1 is a possible D gene (5 bases). Germline V gene lookup returns CDR1 MNHNS and CDR2 SASEGT. V lost 4 bases to trimming and J lost 1 base, with 17 bases between them. This CDR3 spans 16 amino acids. The CDR3 DNA sequence: TGTGCCAGCAGTGGGGGCTGGCGTAGAGTTTCCTACGAGCAGTACTTC. It specifies CASSGGWRRVSYEQYF.

Comment on this clone: One junction end does not reproduce the germline sequence, and a read error may be involved. This chain joins TRBV7-8 and TRBJ1-1; D gene unclear. The CDR3 length is 13 residues. Germline V gene lookup returns CDR1 SGHVS and CDR2 FQNEAQ. This CDR3 is CASSRSPVDFEIF. The CDR3 nucleotides read TGTGCCAGCAGCCGATCGCCGGTGGACTTCGAGATCTTT.

The genes are TRBV5-4 and TRBJ1-1, with D unresolved. The germline V gene has CDR1 SGHNT and CDR2 YYREEE (reference sequence). V lost 4 bases and J 2 bases, leaving 21 bases between the germline ends. This CDR3 is built from 17 residues. This CDR3 is CASSTGGLRRVNTEAFF. CDR3 coding DNA: TGTGCCAGCAGCACTGGCGGTCTCAGGCGGGTAAACACTGAAGCTTTCTTT.

The table lists this clone with a few counts. The chain has TRBV7-9 and TRBJ1-1; tentatively, D is TRBD1 (6 bases). V was shortened by 0 bases and J by 4 bases, with 21 bases between the two germline ends. The germline CDR1 and CDR2 sequences are SEHNR and FQNEAQ (reference sequence). There are 18 residues in the CDR3. The CDR3 coding sequence is TGTGCCAGCAGCTTAGCGCGCAGCGGGGGGCCCTTGGGCACTGAAGCTTTCTTT. It encodes CASSLARSGGPLGTEAFF.

This clone was counted a few times. The chain links TRBV2 to TRBJ1-2; TRBD1 might be the D (6 bases). The CDR3 is 14 amino acids. Germline CDR1 SNHLY, CDR2 FYNNEI. Trimming stripped 9 bases from V and 3 bases from J, with 17 bases between. The chain's CDR3 is CASRKDRRDYGYTF. In DNA form, the CDR3 reads TGTGCCAGTCGGAAAGACAGGAGAGACTATGGCTACACCTTC.

The gene calls are TRBV28 and TRBJ2-4; 9 positions agree with TRBD1. This CDR3 is built from 13 residues. V was pared by 6 bases and J by 9 bases, with 6 bases of the junction left unmatched. Germline assignment: CDR1 MDHEN and CDR2 SYDVKM. As DNA, the CDR3 is TGTGCCAGCAGCACGGGACAGGGAGGCATTCAGTACTTC. This encodes CASSTGQGGIQYF. The variable domain in full, completed from reference TRBV28 and TRBJ2-4, reads DVKVTQSSRYLVKRTGEKVFLECVQDMDHENMFWYRQDPGLGLRLIYFSYDVKMKEKGDIPEGYSVSREKKERFSLILESASTNQTSMYLCASSTGQGGIQYFGAGTRLSVL.

The chain joins TRBV19 to TRBJ2-1; D might be TRBD2 (6 bases). The CDR3 length is 15 residues. Deletions cut 3 bases from V and 1 base from J, with 10 bases between. CDR1 is LNHDA, CDR2 SQIVND, per germline (reference sequence). CDR3 sequence: CASSIKSGSYNEQFF. The CDR3 DNA follows: TGTGCCAGTAGTATTAAGAGCGGGTCCTACAATGAGCAGTTCTTC.

The chain uses TRBV12-3 or TRBV12-4 and TRBJ2-7; D not certain. V was clipped by 3 bases and J by 2 bases, with 8 bases between them. The CDR3 runs 13 residues. The CDR3 region is CASSLAATYEQYF. DNA for the CDR3: TGTGCCAGCAGTTTGGCGGCAACCTACGAGCAGTACTTC.

This clone has a single count. The CDR3 spells CASSPFQAGNTEAFF. CDR3 nucleotides: TGTGCCAGCTCACCTTTTCAGGCGGGGAACACTGAAGCTTTCTTT. The chain joins TRBV18 to TRBJ1-1, with no clear D. This CDR3 comprises 15 residues. Trimming stripped 3 bases from V and 1 base from J, with 12 bases between. CDR1 KGHSH and CDR2 LQKENI come from the germline V gene.

The genes are TRBV30 and TRBJ1-1; D is ambiguous. The CDR3 is 12 residues long. V lost 2 bases to trimming and J lost 4 bases, with 8 bases between them. Germline V CDR1 and CDR2: GTSNPN, SVGIG (reference sequence). The CDR3 nucleotides read TGTGCCTGGAGTACAGACCGCACTGAAGCTTTCTTT. This translates into CAWSTDRTEAFF.

The rearrangement uses TRBV4-1 and TRBJ1-4; D gene ambiguous. V dropped 0 bases and J dropped 5 bases, with 13 bases sitting between them. There are 16 residues in the CDR3. Looked up from germline, CDR1 is MGHRA and CDR2 is YSYEKL. The CDR3: CASSQDLATENEKLFF. CDR3 bases: TGCGCCAGCAGCCAAGATCTTGCGACGGAGAATGAAAAACTGTTTTTT.

The J gene is TRBJ1-5, the V gene TRBV7-8; 9 bases match TRBD1. CDR1 is SGHVS and CDR2 is FQNEAQ in the germline V gene. The CDR3 extends over 17 amino acids. Germline trimming cut 2 bases from V and 3 bases from J; bases unmatched to any gene: 8. The CDR3 reads CASSLLGTGRNNQPQHF. CDR3 sequence (DNA): TGTGCCAGCAGCTTACTGGGGACAGGGAGGAACAATCAGCCCCAGCATTTT.

This sequence joins TRBV14 and TRBJ2-3; possibly TRBD2 for D (6 bases). Between the trimmed V and J ends, which lost 0 bases and 2 bases, there was a span of 12 bases. Germline loops: CDR1 SGHDN, CDR2 FVKESK. This CDR3 contains 16 residues. The CDR3 DNA reads as TGTGCCAGCAGCCAAGATTGGGGGGAAGTCACAGATACGCAGTATTTT. Translation gives CASSQDWGEVTDTQYF.

The chain recombines TRBV4-2 with TRBJ2-1; 12 positions match TRBD2. The CDR3 covers 16 residues. V lost 3 bases to trimming and J lost 8 bases; unmatched junction nucleotides: 8. Germline-derived CDR1 and CDR2 are LGHNA and YNFKEQ. The CDR3 sequence: CASSQATSGSVYEQFF. The CDR3 DNA is TGTGCCAGCAGCCAGGCGACTAGCGGGAGTGTGTATGAGCAGTTCTTC.

The chain is built from TRBV19 and TRBJ1-5; D is ambiguous. There are 14 residues in the CDR3. CDR1 is LNHDA, CDR2 SQIVND, per germline (reference sequence). V was clipped by 3 bases and J by 11 bases, with 17 bases between them. The CDR3 sequence is CASSIRRPGSAQHF. For the CDR3, the DNA is TGTGCCAGTAGTATCAGGAGGCCCGGTTCAGCCCAGCATTTT.

V usage is TRBV28 and J usage is TRBJ2-3; 11 bases map to TRBD2. The CDR3 sequence is 18 residues long. Looked up from germline, CDR1 is MDHEN and CDR2 is SYDVKM. V trimming: 4 bases; J trimming: 0 bases; junction bases outside the gene matches: 9. The CDR3 spells CASSSIGLAGLSTDTQYF. CDR3 DNA: TGTGCCAGCAGTTCCATCGGACTAGCGGGCCTAAGCACAGATACGCAGTATTTT.

The genes are TRBV28 and TRBJ2-2, with D possibly matching TRBD2 (6 bases). Per the germline V gene, CDR1 is MDHEN and CDR2 is SYDVKM. The CDR3 has 14 residues. Trimming stripped 2 bases from V and 7 bases from J, with 11 bases between. CDR3 in DNA: TGTGCCAGCAGTTTAGCGGGATTGGGCGGGGAGCTGTTTTTT. It encodes CASSLAGLGGELFF.

The V and J genes are TRBV6-5 and TRBJ1-1; 9 bases agree with TRBD1. Trimming cost V 8 bases and J 1 base; bases outside gene matches: 5. The CDR3 is 14 residues long. Germline CDR1 is MNHEY and CDR2 is SVGAGI. In DNA form, the CDR3 reads TGTGCCAGCGCTGAGACAGGGGGGAACACTGAAGCTTTCTTT. Translated, it gives CASAETGGNTEAFF.

The V and J genes are TRBV14 and TRBJ1-2; the match to TRBD1 covers 8 bases. From germline, CDR1 is SGHDN and CDR2 FVKESK. CDR3 length: 15 amino acids. J lost 6 bases, V lost 1 base, and 7 bases had no gene match. The CDR3 nucleotides read TGTGCCAGCAGCCAAGTCAGGGGGCGAGGGGATGGCTACACCTTC. This codes for CASSQVRGRGDGYTF.

CDR3 amino acids: CASSLLTRDRGKTQYF. CDR3 in DNA: TGTGCCAGCAGCCTCCTGACCCGCGACAGGGGAAAGACCCAGTACTTC. V and J are TRBV7-2 and TRBJ2-5; 8 positions match TRBD1. V lost 5 bases to trimming and J lost 6 bases; unmatched junction nucleotides: 14. The CDR3 extends over 16 amino acids. Germline CDR1 SGHTA, CDR2 FQGNSA.

This clone showed up just once. The chain recombines TRBV11-3 with TRBJ2-1; perhaps TRBD2 as D (7 bases). CDR1 is SGHNT, CDR2 YENEEA, per germline. This CDR3 comprises 14 residues. Trimming left V 4 bases short and J 9 bases short, with 16 bases between. CDR3 amino acids: CASSSVWGGGEQFF. The CDR3 DNA is TGTGCCAGCAGCTCCGTCTGGGGGGGCGGTGAGCAGTTCTTC.

This chain connects TRBV6-4 to TRBJ2-1; tentatively, D is TRBD2 (6 bases). CDR3 length: 15 amino acids. V was pared by 3 bases and J by 2 bases, with 11 bases between. CDR1 and CDR2 (germline): MRHNA, SNTAGT. The CDR3 region is CASSEQAGPYNEQFF. The CDR3 bases are TGTGCCAGCAGTGAACAGGCGGGACCCTACAATGAGCAGTTCTTC.

This clone has more than one count but fewer than ten. This rearrangement joins TRBV3-1 (or the pseudogene TRBV3-2) to TRBJ1-1, with 7 bases identical to TRBD1. The CDR3 runs to 14 residues. Looked up from germline, CDR1 is LGHDT and CDR2 is YNNKEL (reference sequence). Trimming removed 4 bases from V and 7 bases from J; junction bases left unmatched: 9. CDR3 nucleotides: TGTGCCAGCAGCCGACAGGGCCAATATAGTGAAGCTTTCTTT. Translation: CASSRQGQYSEAFF.

The chain links TRBV30 to TRBJ2-7; TRBD2 aligns across 8 bases. From germline, CDR1 is GTSNPN and CDR2 SVGIG (reference sequence). V lost 5 bases to trimming and J lost 5 bases; unmatched junction nucleotides: 11. The CDR3 is made up of 14 amino acids. The CDR3 is CAWSRGAGGHEQYV. CDR3 nucleotides: TGTGCCTGGTCAAGGGGCGCGGGAGGCCACGAGCAGTACGTC.

The J gene is TRBJ1-1, the V gene TRBV3-1 (or the pseudogene TRBV3-2); 8 bases map to TRBD1. CDR1 is LGHDT, CDR2 YNNKEL, per germline (reference sequence). With 4 bases clipped from V and 1 base from J, the junction kept 5 bases outside the gene matches. CDR3 length equals 15 residues. The CDR3 bases are TGTGCCAGCAGCCCTAGTGGACAGGGGAACACTGAAGCTTTCTTT. It is translated as CASSPSGQGNTEAFF.

CDR3 bases: TGTGCCAGCAGCCAGGGCAGGGTAGCGGCAGATACGCAGTATTTT. This translates into CASSQGRVAADTQYF. This sequence joins TRBV3-1 (or the pseudogene TRBV3-2) and TRBJ2-3, with D possibly matching TRBD2 (6 bases). CDR1 and CDR2 (germline): LGHDT, YNNKEL (reference sequence). Deletions cut 3 bases from V and 4 bases from J, with 14 bases between. The CDR3 runs to 15 residues.

The chain couples TRBV18 to TRBJ2-1, with 8 bases matching TRBD1. Losses at the gene ends were 5 bases for V and 8 bases for J; bases not matched to a gene: 8. CDR3 length: 14 residues. CDR1 and CDR2 from the germline V gene are KGHSH and LQKENI. CDR3: CASSTWTGFDEQFF. The DNA of the CDR3 is TGTGCCAGCTCAACATGGACAGGGTTCGATGAGCAGTTCTTC.